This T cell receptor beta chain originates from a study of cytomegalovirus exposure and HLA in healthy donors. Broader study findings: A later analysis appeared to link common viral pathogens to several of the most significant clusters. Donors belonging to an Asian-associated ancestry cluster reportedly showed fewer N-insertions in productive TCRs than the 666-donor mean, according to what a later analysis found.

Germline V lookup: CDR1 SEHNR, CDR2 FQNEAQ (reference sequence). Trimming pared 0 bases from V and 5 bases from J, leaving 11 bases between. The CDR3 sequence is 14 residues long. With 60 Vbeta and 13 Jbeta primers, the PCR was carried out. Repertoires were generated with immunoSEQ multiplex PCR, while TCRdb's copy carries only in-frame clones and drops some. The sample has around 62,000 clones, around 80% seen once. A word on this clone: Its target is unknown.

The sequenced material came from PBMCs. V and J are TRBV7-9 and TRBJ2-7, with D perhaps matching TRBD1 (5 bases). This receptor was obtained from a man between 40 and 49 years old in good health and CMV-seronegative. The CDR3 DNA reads TGTGCCAGCAGCTTAGCGCGGCAGGGAAACGAGCAGTACTTC. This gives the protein CASSLARQGNEQYF.